Listed below are T cell receptor beta chains from one sample, sequenced in a study of blood T cell repertoires in COVID-19. Sequenced by immunoSEQ multiplex PCR; TCRdb stores in-frame clones only, minus some. The sample yields about 35,000 clones, roughly 80% seen once. Material for sequencing was peripheral blood. Every receptor here comes from a man in his forties or fifties with acute or convalescent COVID-19. Both conserved end residues are part of each CDR3. Each record gives: CDR3 protein, CDR3 DNA, J gene, V gene, D gene, clone size, CDR3 length. A D gene is named only where the DNA matches it firmly. Clone size, where shown, is once, few, many, or a class for clones that have expanded.

CASSQDPSETEAFF TGTGCCAGCAGCCAAGATCCCTCGGAGACTGAAGCTTTCTTT TRBJ1-1 TRBV4-2 - - 14
CASSLYRRDEKLFF TGTGCCAGCAGCTTATACAGGAGGGATGAAAAACTGTTTTTT TRBJ1-4 TRBV5-6 - - 14
CASKTGNTEAFF TGTGCCTCCAAAACGGGAAACACTGAAGCTTTCTTT TRBJ1-1 TRBV27 - - 12
CASSPSYLNRGRTEAFF TGTGCCAGCAGTCCTTCTTACCTCAACAGGGGGCGCACTGAAGCTTTCTTT TRBJ1-1 TRBV2 TRBD1 - 17
CASSLAAGSYEQYF TGTGCCAGTAGCCTAGCCGCGGGAAGCTACGAGCAGTACTTC TRBJ2-7 TRBV19 - - 14
CASSKRTSTDTQYF TGTGCCAGCAGCAAGAGGACTAGCACAGATACGCAGTATTTT TRBJ2-3 TRBV9 - - 14
CASSPRGRPYNQQFF TGTGCCAGCAGTCCGCGAGGGAGGCCTTACAATCAGCAGTTCTTC TRBJ2-1 TRBV28 - - 15
CASSLAEESYNEQFF TGCGCCAGCAGCTTGGCCGAGGAATCCTACAATGAGCAGTTCTTC TRBJ2-1 TRBV5-1 - - 15
CAWSGLTGEQYF TGTGCCTGGAGCGGACTTACCGGCGAGCAGTACTTC TRBJ2-7 TRBV30 - medium-sized 12
CAWRGTGNNEKLFF TGTGCCTGGAGGGGGACAGGGAATAATGAAAAACTGTTTTTT TRBJ1-4 TRBV30 TRBD1 once 14
CASVGWSGSDEQFF TGTGCCAGCGTGGGGTGGAGCGGGAGCGATGAGCAGTTCTTC TRBJ2-1 TRBV18 TRBD2 - 14
CASSIRRQGAGELFF TGTGCCAGTAGTATAAGGCGACAGGGGGCCGGGGAGCTGTTTTTT TRBJ2-2 TRBV19 TRBD1 - 15
CASSLTGPTGAYEQYF TGTGCCAGCAGCTTAACGGGTCCGACAGGGGCCTACGAGCAGTACTTC TRBJ2-7 TRBV7-9 TRBD1 - 16
CASSSSRGLSYEQYF TGTGCCAGCAGCTCCTCTAGGGGACTCTCCTACGAGCAGTACTTC TRBJ2-7 TRBV7-8 - - 15
CASSPWTGAAYEQYF TGTGCCAGCAGCCCATGGACAGGGGCGGCCTACGAGCAGTACTTC TRBJ2-7 TRBV11-1 TRBD1 - 15
CSVEVIIGLAGGDEQFF TGCAGCGTTGAAGTGATCATTGGACTAGCGGGAGGGGATGAGCAGTTCTTC TRBJ2-1 TRBV29-1 TRBD2 - 17
CASNVRMEEKLFF TGTGCCAGCAATGTTAGGATGGAGGAAAAACTGTTTTTT TRBJ1-4 TRBV2 - - 13
CASSLVGDTEAFF TGTGCCAGCAGCTTGGTAGGGGACACTGAAGCTTTCTTT TRBJ1-1 TRBV5-5 - - 13
CASSHSRGANTGELFF TGTGCCAGCAGCCACAGTCGCGGGGCGAACACCGGGGAGCTGTTTTTT TRBJ2-2 TRBV3-1/TRBV3-2 - - 16
CASSIRTGVNQPQHF TGTGCCAGTAGTATAAGAACAGGGGTTAATCAGCCCCAGCATTTT TRBJ1-5 TRBV19 TRBD1 few 15
CASSPYRNFNEKLFF TGTGCCAGTAGCCCGTACAGGAACTTCAATGAAAAACTGTTTTTT TRBJ1-4 TRBV27 - once 15
CASSGGTRNTEAFF TGTGCCAGCAGTGGCGGGACGAGGAACACTGAAGCTTTCTTT TRBJ1-1 TRBV2 - - 14